This paragraph covers one T cell receptor beta chain sequence. From the 5' RACE reads, TCRdb called clonotypes with MiXCR, one entry per CDR3 protein. This table holds some 500,000 distinct CDR3 sequences, roughly 13% found once. The data belong to a study of T cells after yellow fever vaccination. The ends lost 6 bases at V and 6 bases at J; junction bases unmatched: 5. Per germline, CDR1 DFQATT and CDR2 SNEGSKA (reference sequence). This CDR3 is 12 amino acids long. The TCR sequence derives from a man between 25 and 39 years old who received the YFV17D yellow fever vaccine. The sample consisted of PBMCs, taken on the day of the yellow fever booster vaccination. V usage is TRBV20-1 and J usage is TRBJ2-1, with 7 bases lining up with TRBD2. Here the CDR3 DNA reads TGCAGTGCGGAGGGACTATCCAATGAGCAGTTCTTC. Translated, it gives CSAEGLSNEQFF.